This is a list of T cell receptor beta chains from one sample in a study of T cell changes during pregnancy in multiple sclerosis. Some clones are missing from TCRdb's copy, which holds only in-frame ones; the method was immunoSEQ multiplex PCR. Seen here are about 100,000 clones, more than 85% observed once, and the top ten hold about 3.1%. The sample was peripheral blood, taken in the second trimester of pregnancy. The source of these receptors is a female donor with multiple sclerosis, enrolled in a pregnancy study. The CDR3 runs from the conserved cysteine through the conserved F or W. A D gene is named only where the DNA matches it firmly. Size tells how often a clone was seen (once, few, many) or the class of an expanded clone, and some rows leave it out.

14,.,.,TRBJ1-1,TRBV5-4,CASSVTGIGAEAFF,TGTGCCAGCAGCGTCACAGGGATTGGAGCCGAAGCTTTCTTT
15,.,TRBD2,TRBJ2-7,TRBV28,CASSRLADPTYEQYF,TGTGCCAGCAGTCGTCTAGCGGACCCAACCTACGAGCAGTACTTC
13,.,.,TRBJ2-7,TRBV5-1,CASSLGSSYEQYF,TGCGCCAGCAGCTTGGGCAGCTCCTACGAGCAGTACTTC
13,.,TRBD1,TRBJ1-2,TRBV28,CASSLRDRDGYTF,TGTGCCAGCAGTTTAAGGGACAGGGATGGCTACACCTTC
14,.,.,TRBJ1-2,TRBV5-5,CASSGEAGLYGYTF,TGTGCCAGCAGCGGGGAGGCAGGGTTATATGGCTACACCTTC
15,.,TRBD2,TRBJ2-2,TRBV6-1,CASRAGTSGTGELFF,TGTGCCAGCAGAGCCGGGACTAGCGGGACCGGGGAGCTGTTTTTT
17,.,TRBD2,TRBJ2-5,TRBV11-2,CASSLGQGLAAPGTQYF,TGTGCCAGCAGCTTAGGCCAGGGACTAGCGGCCCCAGGGACCCAGTACTTC
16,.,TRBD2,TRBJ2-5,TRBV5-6,CASSLFQRGVGETQYF,TGTGCCAGCAGCTTGTTCCAGCGGGGGGTGGGGGAGACCCAGTACTTC
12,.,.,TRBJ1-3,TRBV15,CATSAIGNTIYF,TGTGCCACCAGCGCGATCGGAAACACCATATATTTT
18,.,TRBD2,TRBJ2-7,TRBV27,CASSLGTGTSGFIYEQYF,TGTGCCAGCAGTTTAGGGACCGGGACTAGCGGTTTCATTTACGAGCAGTACTTC
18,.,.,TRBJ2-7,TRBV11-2,CASSLSIGTGRGAYEQYF,TGTGCCAGCAGCTTGTCGATAGGGACGGGGCGGGGAGCCTACGAGCAGTACTTC
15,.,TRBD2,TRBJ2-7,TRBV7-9,CASTHTGLAGVEQYF,TGTGCCAGCACACACACCGGACTAGCGGGAGTCGAGCAGTACTTC
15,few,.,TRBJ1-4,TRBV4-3,CASSQGLGKLEKLFF,TGCGCCAGCAGCCAGGGCCTCGGGAAACTTGAAAAACTGTTTTTT
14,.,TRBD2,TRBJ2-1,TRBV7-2,CASSLGSGNNEQFF,TGTGCCAGCAGCTTAGGTAGCGGGAACAATGAGCAGTTCTTC
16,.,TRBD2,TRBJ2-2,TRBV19,CASSTSTSGNTGELFF,TGTGCCAGTAGTACTTCGACTAGCGGGAACACCGGGGAGCTGTTTTTT
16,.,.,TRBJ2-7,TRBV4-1,CASSQGPGRGPYEQYF,TGCGCCAGCAGCCAAGGTCCTGGAAGGGGTCCCTACGAGCAGTACTTC
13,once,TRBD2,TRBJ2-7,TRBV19,CASREAGVYEQYF,TGTGCCTCCCGGGAAGCGGGAGTCTACGAGCAGTACTTC
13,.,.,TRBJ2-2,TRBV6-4,CASSDLRQGELFF,TGTGCCAGCAGTGACCTTAGACAGGGGGAGCTGTTTTTT
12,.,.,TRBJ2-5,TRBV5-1,CASSPNQETQYF,TGCGCCAGCAGCCCCAACCAAGAGACCCAGTACTTC
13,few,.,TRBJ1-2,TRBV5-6,CASSTTAGGGYTF,TGTGCCAGCTCGACGACGGCCGGGGGTGGCTACACCTTC
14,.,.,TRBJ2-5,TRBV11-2,CASRRPGLTETQYF,TGTGCCAGCAGGCGACCGGGACTGACGGAGACCCAGTACTTC
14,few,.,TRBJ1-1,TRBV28,CASSFRGGNTEAFF,TGTGCCAGCAGTTTTAGGGGAGGGAACACTGAAGCTTTCTTT
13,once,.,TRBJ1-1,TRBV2,CASKTGIDTEAFF,TGTGCCAGCAAGACAGGAATTGACACTGAAGCTTTCTTT
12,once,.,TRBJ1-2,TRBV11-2,CASSFLRDGYTF,TGTGCCAGCAGCTTCCTCAGGGATGGCTACACCTTC
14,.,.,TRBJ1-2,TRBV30,CAWSALGGYYGYTF,TGTGCCTGGAGTGCCCTGGGGGGGTACTATGGCTACACCTTC
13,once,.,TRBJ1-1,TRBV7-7,CASSLEADTEAFF,TGTGCTAGCAGCTTAGAGGCGGACACTGAAGCTTTCTTT
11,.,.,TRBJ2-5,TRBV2,CASSYQVTQYF,TGTGCCAGCAGCTACCAAGTGACCCAGTACTTC
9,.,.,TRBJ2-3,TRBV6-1,CASGQKQYF,TGTGCCAGCGGACAGAAGCAGTATTTT